This TCR beta chain originates from a study of blood T cell repertoires in COVID-19. Study summary: COVID-19 samples, acute and convalescent, were from the United States, Italy and Spain. Nucleic acid was either cDNA or gDNA, and it came from T cells, B-cell-depleted T cells, or PBMCs.

In the authors' workflow: Amplification of reference gene primers was used by the study to estimate nucleated cell counts. The repertoire was sequenced with immunoSEQ multiplex PCR; TCRdb's copy has only in-frame clones and lacks some. That table gives V, J and clone size, and the DNA gave D and trimming. Here the sample spans over 25,000 clones, about 84% being singletons. CDR3 length: 14 residues. Per germline, CDR1 MNHEY and CDR2 SVGAGI. V dropped 6 bases and J dropped 4 bases, with 13 bases sitting between them. This clone appeared a few times. This chain connects TRBV6-5 to TRBJ1-3; tentatively, D is TRBD1 (6 bases). The sample comprised peripheral blood. The receptor's source is a woman of 80 years or more with acute or convalescent COVID-19. The CDR3 is CASSQDRSGNTIYF. Written as DNA, the CDR3 is TGTGCCAGCAGCCAAGACAGGTCCGGAAACACCATATATTTT.